This T cell receptor (beta chain) was identified during a study of CD8 T cells in Susac syndrome. CD8+ and CD4+ T cells taken from blood had their TCR beta sequenced. In Susac syndrome patients, recently defined diagnostic criteria for definite or probable disease were met. Reverse transcription of about 0.45 to 1 ug RNA was performed with random hexamers. TCRdb fed the immunoSEQ multiplex PCR reads into MiXCR, producing one record per CDR3 protein. The sample lists 75,000 to 95,000 distinct CDR3 sequences; around 96% were seen once. As for this clonotype: Its antigen is not identified.

Whole-study results and caveats: The authors found some 15 Susac-specific public clones in total CD8+ repertoires and roughly five in CD8+ TEMRA repertoires.

The V gene lost 4 bases and the J gene lost 2 bases, with 11 bases spanning the gap. Germline lookup yields CDR1 SGHDN and CDR2 FVKESK. This CDR3 has 14 residues. The sequencing input was CD8+ T cells from PBMCs. The genes are TRBV14 and TRBJ1-2; the D gene is possibly TRBD1 (6 bases). The TCR sequence derives from a human donor with Susac syndrome. In DNA, the CDR3 is TGTGCCAGCAGCCGGGCAGGGGAGAACTATGGCTACACCTTC. This gives the protein CASSRAGENYGYTF.